One sample yielded the 16 T cell receptor beta chains listed below, sequenced in a study of T-cell reconstitution after alpha-beta-depleted transplantation in children. During its preparation, the TCRbeta library received unique molecular identifiers. TCRdb used MiXCR to reprocess the PCR reads, holding one entry per CDR3 protein. Of some 190,000 distinct CDR3 sequences in the sample, approximately 10% were seen once. Material: PBMCs, obtained before TCRalphabeta/CD19-depleted stem cell transplant. The receptor set was obtained from a boy between 2 and 10 years old with acute myeloid leukemia, due to receive a stem cell transplant.

This clonotype was observed many times. J is TRBJ1-4 and V is TRBV10-3, with TRBD1 matching 7 bases. V lost 3 bases and J lost 2; bases outside the gene matches: 3. CDR3 size: 15 residues. The germline gives CDR1 ENHRY, CDR2 SYGVKD. DNA of the CDR3: TGTGCCATCAGTGACCTCAGGGGGACTAATGAAAAACTGTTTTTT. It is translated as CAISDLRGTNEKLFF.

This clonotype was observed at least ten times. The J gene is TRBJ2-1, the V gene TRBV19, with 13 nucleotides matching TRBD2. CDR3 length equals 16 residues. After removal of 3 bases from V and 3 bases from J, the junction contained 2 bases not matched to a gene. The germline gives CDR1 LNHDA, CDR2 SQIVND (reference sequence). CDR3 in DNA: TGTGCCAGTAGTATGGGACTAGCGGGAATCTACAATGAGCAGTTCTTC. Protein product: CASSMGLAGIYNEQFF.

This clonotype was seen repeatedly, ten times or more. This chain links TRBV7-9 with TRBJ1-6; tentatively, D is TRBD1 (6 bases). The CDR3 sequence is 15 residues long. Germline loops: CDR1 SEHNR, CDR2 FQNEAQ (reference sequence). V lost 0 bases and J 5 bases, leaving 8 bases between the germline ends. DNA of the CDR3: TGTGCCAGCAGCTTAGCGGGGGCGGATAATTCACCCCTCCACTTT. Protein: CASSLAGADNSPLHF.

This clonotype came up many times. The chain recombines TRBV13 with TRBJ2-2, with 14 bases fitting TRBD2. The CDR3 consists of 17 residues. V dropped 1 base and J dropped 4; count of bases not matched to a gene: 2. Germline assignment: CDR1 PRHDT and CDR2 FYEKMQ (reference sequence). The CDR3 DNA follows: TGTGCCAGCAGCTTAGAAGGACTAGCGGGAGGCACCGGGGAGCTGTTTTTT. Its translation: CASSLEGLAGGTGELFF.

This clonotype was seen repeatedly, ten times or more. V and J are TRBV5-1 and TRBJ1-4; D is uncertain. The germline V gene has CDR1 SGHRS and CDR2 YFSETQ. The CDR3 covers 15 residues. The ends were cut back, 0 bases at V and 8 bases at J, with 14 bases in the middle. CDR3 amino acids: CASSLGPGQGEKLFF. CDR3 sequence (DNA): TGCGCCAGCAGCTTGGGCCCGGGCCAAGGCGAAAAACTGTTTTTT.

This clonotype was seen many times. V gene TRBV7-2 combines with J gene TRBJ1-2, with D perhaps TRBD1 (5 bases). Trimming shortened V by 4 bases and J by 8 bases, and 14 bases separated the two germline ends. Germline lookup yields CDR1 SGHTA and CDR2 FQGNSA. This CDR3 is built from 13 residues. As DNA, the CDR3 is TGTGCCAGCAGCTCCAGGGACCTTGGGGGCTACACCTTC. Its translation is CASSSRDLGGYTF.

In its sample, this clonotype was seen many times. The chain employs TRBV9 and TRBJ2-5; D possibly uses TRBD1 or TRBD2 (5 bases each). V shed 4 bases and J shed 4 bases, with 17 bases lying between them. Germline lookup yields CDR1 SGDLS and CDR2 YYNGEE. The CDR3 runs to 15 residues. CDR3 protein: CASSPVAVGGETQYF. CDR3 bases: TGTGCCAGCAGCCCAGTCGCGGTTGGGGGAGAGACCCAGTACTTC.

This clonotype appeared many times. The chain uses TRBV10-2 and TRBJ2-1; TRBD2 matches 10 bases. CDR3 length equals 18 residues. Germline assignment: CDR1 WSHSY and CDR2 SAAADI. V dropped 4 bases and J dropped 0; count of bases not matched to a gene: 9. CDR3 nucleotide sequence: TGCGCCAGCAGTGCGCCTAGCGGGAGCTGGAGCTCCTACAATGAGCAGTTCTTC. Protein: CASSAPSGSWSSYNEQFF.

This clonotype was seen repeatedly, ten times or more. The rearrangement uses TRBV29-1 and TRBJ1-5; no reliable D call. The CDR3 extends over 14 amino acids. Germline assignment: CDR1 SQVTM and CDR2 ANQGSEA. V shed 4 bases and J shed 2 bases, with 12 bases lying between them. This CDR3 reads CSVGGLTGNQPQHF. For the CDR3, the DNA is TGCAGCGTTGGCGGGCTAACCGGCAATCAGCCCCAGCATTTT. Together with reference TRBV29-1 and TRBJ1-5, the CDR3 gives the full variable domain: SAVISQKPSRDICQRGTSLTIQCQVDSQVTMMFWYRQQPGQSLTLIATANQGSEATYESGFVIDKFPISRPNLTFSTLTVSNMSPEDSSIYLCSVGGLTGNQPQHFGDGTRLSIL.

In its sample, this clonotype was seen many times. The chain recombines TRBV12-3 or TRBV12-4 with TRBJ2-7; tentatively, D is TRBD2 (6 bases). V lost 5 bases, J lost 6 bases, and 14 bases lay in between. The CDR3 consists of 13 residues. Written as DNA, the CDR3 is TGTGCCAGCAGTATCACCACCGGGGGCGAGCAGTACGTC. Translated, it gives CASSITTGGEQYV.

In this sample, this clonotype turned up many times. The V and J genes are TRBV6-1 and TRBJ2-2; D is perhaps TRBD2 (5 bases). The CDR3 is made up of 13 amino acids. The germline gives CDR1 MNHNS, CDR2 SASEGT. Trimming left V 2 bases short and J 9 bases short, with 10 bases between. The DNA of the CDR3 is TGTGCCAGCAGTGAACTTCGAGGGAGGGAGCTGTTTTTT. Translation gives CASSELRGRELFF.

This clonotype was seen at least ten times. The V gene is TRBV6-1, the J gene TRBJ1-3; the D is unclear. Germline CDR1 is MNHNS and CDR2 is SASEGT. This CDR3 has 13 amino acids. The V end was cut by 7 bases, the J end by 4 bases, with 11 bases between. Here the CDR3 reads CASKEIYGNTIYF. The CDR3 DNA sequence: TGTGCCAGCAAGGAGATCTACGGAAACACCATATATTTT.

The table lists this clonotype with many counts. The chain couples TRBV5-1 to TRBJ1-2; 7 bases are shared with TRBD1. This CDR3 comprises 13 residues. The trim removed 4 bases at V and 6 bases at J, leaving 6 bases unmatched. CDR1 is SGHRS, CDR2 YFSETQ, per germline. CDR3 in DNA: TGCGCCAGCAGCCAGGACAGGAGTAATGGCTACACCTTC. Protein product: CASSQDRSNGYTF.

This clonotype appeared a few times. The rearrangement uses TRBV6-5 and TRBJ2-1; 7 bases fit TRBD1. Germline CDR1 is MNHEY and CDR2 is SVGAGI. CDR3 size: 14 residues. Germline trimming cut 4 bases from V and 6 bases from J; bases unmatched to any gene: 6. CDR3 nucleotides: TGTGCCAGCAGTTTTACAGACAGGGCCAATGAGCAGTTCTTC. This encodes CASSFTDRANEQFF.

The V call is TRBV12-3 or TRBV12-4, the J call TRBJ1-6; possibly TRBD1 for D (6 bases). The V gene lost 3 bases and the J gene lost 6 bases, with 27 bases spanning the gap. This CDR3 has 20 amino acids. The chain's CDR3 is CASSLLPLLGGASVNSPLHF. In nucleotides, the CDR3 is TGTGCCAGCAGTTTGCTGCCTCTCCTTGGGGGCGCGTCCGTTAATTCACCCCTCCACTTT.

This clonotype was found many times. The rearrangement joins TRBV20-1 to TRBJ1-1; D is possibly TRBD1 (6 bases). The CDR3 loop spans 14 amino acids. V dropped 2 bases and J dropped 1 base, with 11 bases sitting between them. CDR1 DFQATT and CDR2 SNEGSKA come from the germline V gene (reference sequence). The CDR3 loop reads CSARRPGQNTEAFF. The CDR3 nucleotides are TGCAGTGCTAGACGCCCGGGACAGAACACTGAAGCTTTCTTT.